This T cell receptor (beta chain) was documented in a study of cytomegalovirus exposure and HLA in healthy donors. With 60 Vbeta and 13 Jbeta primers, the PCR was carried out. Some clones are missing from TCRdb's copy, which holds only in-frame ones; the method was immunoSEQ multiplex PCR. This sample yields about 98,000 clones, of which about 81% are seen a single time; approximately 1.5% belongs to the top ten. General observations from the study: With later analysis, a missense DCLRE1C variant became linked to TCR beta V- and J-gene trimming.

Concerning this clone itself: The antigen remains unidentified.

V was trimmed by 6 bases and J by 5 bases, leaving 11 bases between them. Germline lookup yields CDR1 MNHEY and CDR2 SMNVEV (reference sequence). CDR3 length: 13 residues. This rearrangement joins TRBV27 to TRBJ1-5; D is ambiguous. The sequence derives from a man in his forties in good health and CMV-seronegative. The sequencing input was PBMCs. The CDR3 sequence: CASSLRRDQPQHF. For the CDR3, the DNA is TGTGCCAGCAGCCTTAGACGGGATCAGCCCCAGCATTTT.